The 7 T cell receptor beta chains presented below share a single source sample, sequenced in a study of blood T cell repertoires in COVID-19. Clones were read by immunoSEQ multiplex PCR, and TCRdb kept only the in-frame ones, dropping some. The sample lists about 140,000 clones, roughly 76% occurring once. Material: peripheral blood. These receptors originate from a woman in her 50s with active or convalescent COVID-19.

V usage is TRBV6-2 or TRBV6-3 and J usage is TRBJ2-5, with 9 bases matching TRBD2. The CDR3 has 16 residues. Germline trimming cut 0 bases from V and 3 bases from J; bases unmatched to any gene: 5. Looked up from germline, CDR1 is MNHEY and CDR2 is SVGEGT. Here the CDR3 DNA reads TGTGCCAGCAGTTACTCAGTCCTAGCGGGAAAAGAGACCCAGTACTTC. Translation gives CASSYSVLAGKETQYF.

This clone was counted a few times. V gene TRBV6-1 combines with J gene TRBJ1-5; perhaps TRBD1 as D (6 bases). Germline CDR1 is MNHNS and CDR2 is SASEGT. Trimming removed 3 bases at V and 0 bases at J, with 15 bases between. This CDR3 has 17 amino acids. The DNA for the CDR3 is TGTGCCAGCAGTGACACCGGGACAAGTTATAGCAATCAGCCCCAGCATTTT. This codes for CASSDTGTSYSNQPQHF.

CDR3 protein: CASSLAPATQYF. The CDR3 DNA reads as TGTGCCAGCAGTTTGGCCCCCGCGACCCAGTACTTC. The V call is TRBV12-3 or TRBV12-4, the J call TRBJ2-5; D call uncertain. Trimming cost V 3 bases and J 7 bases, with 9 bases left between them. The CDR3 loop spans 12 amino acids.

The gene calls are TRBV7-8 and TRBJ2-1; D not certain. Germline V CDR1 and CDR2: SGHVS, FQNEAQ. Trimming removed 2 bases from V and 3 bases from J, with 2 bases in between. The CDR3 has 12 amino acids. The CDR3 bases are TGTGCCAGCAGCTTACGCTACAATGAGCAGTTCTTC. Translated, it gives CASSLRYNEQFF.

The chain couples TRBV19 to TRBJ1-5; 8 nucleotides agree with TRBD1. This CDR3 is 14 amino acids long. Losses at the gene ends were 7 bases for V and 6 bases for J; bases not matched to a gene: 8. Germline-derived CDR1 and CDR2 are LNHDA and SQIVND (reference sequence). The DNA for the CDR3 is TGTGCCAGTACATCTAGGACAGGGCTTCAGCCCCAGCATTTT. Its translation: CASTSRTGLQPQHF.

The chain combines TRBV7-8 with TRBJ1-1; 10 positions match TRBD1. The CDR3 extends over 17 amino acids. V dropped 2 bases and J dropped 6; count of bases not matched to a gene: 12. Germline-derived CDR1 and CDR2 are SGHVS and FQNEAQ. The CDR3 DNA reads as TGTGCCAGCAGCTTAATTGGGACAGGGGCCCGTGGGGCTGAAGCTTTCTTT. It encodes CASSLIGTGARGAEAFF.

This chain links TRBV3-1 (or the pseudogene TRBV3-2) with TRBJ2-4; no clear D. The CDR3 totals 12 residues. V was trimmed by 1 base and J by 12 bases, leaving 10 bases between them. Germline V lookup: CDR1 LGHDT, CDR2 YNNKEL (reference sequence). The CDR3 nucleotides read TGTGCCAGCAGCCAAGTTCACACCTCTCAGTACTTC. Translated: CASSQVHTSQYF.